The following is a T cell receptor (beta chain) sequence with its context. What it binds is unknown. This sample includes further DNA sequences coding for the same CDR3. This sample was taken from a study of shared clonotypes between healthy human individuals. HIV-negative, healthy adults without recent acute infections or vaccinations were the donors. Per the study methods: Because ImmunoSEQ provided only junction sequences with no quality scores, the filtering differed. Sequencing was performed with immunoSEQ multiplex PCR; in TCRdb, only in-frame clones are kept and a portion is missing. That table supplies the V and J calls and clone size; D and trimming were determined from the DNA. The repertoire has around 750,000 clones, roughly 70% of them found once; the top ten carry 1.5% to 2%. Study-wide findings and caveats: It was anticipated that sequencing depth would influence how many clonotypes donors shared.

The TCR was taken from a young woman in good health. The material sequenced was memory CD4+ T cells sorted from blood. This sample's subset: CD45RA-negative fraction.

CDR3 loop: CASSLLPGQGYGYTF. The CDR3 coding sequence is TGTGCCAGCAGTTTATTGCCGGGACAGGGCTATGGCTACACCTTC. This chain uses TRBV28 with TRBJ1-2; 9 positions match TRBD1. The CDR3 sequence is 15 residues long. CDR1 and CDR2 (germline): MDHEN, SYDVKM. V was pared by 1 base and J by 4 bases, with 4 bases of the junction left unmatched.